This TCR beta chain was found in a study of blood T cell repertoires in COVID-19. Whole-study context: Acute and convalescent COVID-19 samples came from the United States, Italy and Spain. Sources were T cells, B-cell-depleted T cells, or PBMCs; the material itself was cDNA or gDNA.

The CDR3 covers 16 residues. Trimming removed 2 bases from V and 7 bases from J, with 20 bases in between. Germline V gene data show CDR1 as SGHTA and CDR2 as FQGNSA. Methods used by the authors: Quantification of nucleated cells was approximated via reference gene primer amplification. Repertoires were generated with immunoSEQ multiplex PCR, while TCRdb's copy carries only in-frame clones and drops some. Clone size and V and J calls were adopted from that table, with D and trimming inferred from the DNA. Here the sample spans around 77,000 clones, about 88% being singletons. This sequence was found in a woman older than 75 with active or convalescent COVID-19. The sequenced sample consisted of peripheral blood. The V call is TRBV7-2, the J call TRBJ1-2, with a possible D match to TRBD1 (6 bases). CDR3 sequence reads: CASSLLFSGHAGGYTF. For the CDR3, the DNA is TGTGCCAGCAGCTTATTATTCTCGGGACATGCCGGTGGCTACACCTTC.